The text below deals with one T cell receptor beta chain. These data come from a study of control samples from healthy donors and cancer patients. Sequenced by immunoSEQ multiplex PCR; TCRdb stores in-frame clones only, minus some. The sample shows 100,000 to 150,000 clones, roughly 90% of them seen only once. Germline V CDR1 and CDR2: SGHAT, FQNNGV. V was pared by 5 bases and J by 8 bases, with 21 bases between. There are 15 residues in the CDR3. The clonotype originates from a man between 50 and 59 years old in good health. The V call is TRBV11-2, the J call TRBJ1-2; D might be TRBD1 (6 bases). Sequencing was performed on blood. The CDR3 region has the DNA TGTGCCAGCAGCGACCGGCGCCGGGACACCCGGGGCTACACCTTC. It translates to CASSDRRRDTRGYTF.